Listed below are T cell receptor beta chains from one sample, sequenced in a study of CD8+CD57+ T cells in acquired aplastic anemia. TCRdb recomputed calls from the reads with MiXCR, one row per CDR3 protein. This sample yields hundreds of thousands of distinct CDR3 sequences, of which around 45% are seen a single time; about 8.3% belongs to the top ten. The sequencing sample was made of sorted CD4+, CD8+, or CD8+CD57+ T cells (not recorded which) from PBMCs. These TCRs come from a human donor with aplastic anemia. Both conserved end residues are part of each CDR3.

CDR3: CATTGGGKFDNEQFF
V: TRBV5-1
J: TRBJ2-1

CDR3: CSVEVRDRTYEQYF
V: TRBV29-1
J: TRBJ2-7

CDR3: CASSTGTGGGEPQHF
V: TRBV6-2/TRBV6-3
J: TRBJ1-5

CDR3: CASSQRTGPDYGYTF
V: TRBV3-1
J: TRBJ1-2

CDR3: CASTPGPPCEQYF
V: TRBV12-3/TRBV12-4
J: TRBJ2-7

CDR3: CSATPGTVNQPQHF
V: TRBV20-1
J: TRBJ1-5

CDR3: CARGTSGRYEQYF
V: TRBV12-5
J: TRBJ2-7

CDR3: CATSRDSGISPLHF
V: TRBV15
J: TRBJ1-6

CDR3: CASSLRTSGSLVEQFF
V: TRBV7-8
J: TRBJ2-1

CDR3: CASSLSSIYNEQFF
V: TRBV27
J: TRBJ2-1

CDR3: CASSCGDSSGTGGYEQYF
V: TRBV7-3
J: TRBJ2-7

CDR3: CATRITVVLITEAFF
V: TRBV24-1
J: TRBJ1-1

CDR3: CASLRNTGELSW
V: TRBV2
J: TRBJ2-2

CDR3: CSARDQTGGHTEAFF
V: TRBV20-1
J: TRBJ1-1

CDR3: CASSFGAQDEQYF
V: TRBV5-1
J: TRBJ2-7

CDR3: CASSGVMGQPQHF
V: TRBV7-9
J: TRBJ1-5

CDR3: CASRLDRGPREQYF
V: TRBV12-3/TRBV12-4
J: TRBJ2-7

CDR3: CASRIAGVYNEQFF
V: TRBV19
J: TRBJ2-1

CDR3: CATSREDRDNSPLHF
V: TRBV15
J: TRBJ1-6

CDR3: CASSDSSYNSPLHF
V: TRBV2
J: TRBJ1-6

CDR3: CAWDLDGTSSETQYF
V: TRBV30
J: TRBJ2-5

CDR3: CASSFQRGRGDEQFF
V: TRBV7-3
J: TRBJ2-1

CDR3: CASSLGQGISGYTF
V: TRBV7-9
J: TRBJ1-2

CDR3: CASSFVSGLAGNTDTQHF
V: TRBV7-2
J: .

CDR3: CASKLQFLTVQETQYF
V: TRBV2
J: TRBJ2-5

CDR3: CASRGQFSSYNSPLHF
V: TRBV6-1
J: TRBJ1-6

CDR3: CANVLIAGLNNEQFF
V: TRBV2
J: TRBJ2-1

CDR3: CASSVVGLAEGDTDTQYF
V: TRBV9
J: TRBJ2-3

CDR3: CATGGQGSSYEQFF
V: TRBV15
J: TRBJ2-1

CDR3: CAISDRVAGVTDEKLFF
V: TRBV10-3
J: TRBJ1-4

CDR3: CASGEAGAYNEQFF
V: TRBV27
J: TRBJ2-1

CDR3: CASSLDRGKQPQHF
V: TRBV12-3/TRBV12-4
J: TRBJ1-5

CDR3: CASSVDASSGNTIYF
V: TRBV9
J: TRBJ1-3

CDR3: CASSPAGYTGELFF
V: TRBV12-3/TRBV12-4
J: TRBJ2-2

CDR3: CSALGSAEQYF
V: TRBV20-1
J: TRBJ2-7

CDR3: CASSLNPMRGDTEAFF
V: TRBV7-9
J: TRBJ1-1

CDR3: CASSYADRTVSPLHF
V: TRBV7-2
J: TRBJ1-6

CDR3: CASSLDLWTSGLQQRNEQFF
V: TRBV11-2
J: TRBJ2-1

CDR3: CASSFSAGQETYEQYF
V: TRBV27
J: TRBJ2-7